Described below is a single T cell receptor beta chain sequence and its context. No antigen is known for it. The record originates from a study of cytomegalovirus exposure and HLA in healthy donors. Study-level results: In vitro testing confirmed a few CMV-associated chains as specific for CMV antigens. Cytomegalovirus-associated TCR beta chains were listed, numbering 150 to 200. Most TCR sequences were seen very rarely across donors, but some public TCRs occurred in many. Within the 100 to 150 validation repertoires, first-cohort TCR clusters tended to co-occur, according to a later analysis.

The CDR3 runs to 13 residues. V was pared by 5 bases and J by 4 bases, with 10 bases between. CDR1 and CDR2 (germline): SGHTA, FQGTGA. Profiled with immunoSEQ multiplex PCR; TCRdb holds only in-frame clones, not every one. This table has 100,000 to 150,000 clones, around 94% appearing once. This clonotype originated in a woman younger than 35 in good health and CMV-seronegative. The rearrangement links TRBV7-3 to TRBJ2-3; D is undetermined. Sample: PBMCs. Here the CDR3 DNA reads TGTGCCAGCAGCCCTCGGTCTGCAGATACGCAGTATTTT. As protein: CASSPRSADTQYF.